This passage covers 17 T cell receptor beta chains from one sample sequenced in a study of T cell changes during pregnancy in multiple sclerosis. Assay used: immunoSEQ multiplex PCR; TCRdb lists only in-frame clones, some missing. The profile covers 65,000 to 90,000 clones, with 80% to 95% appearing a single time and less than 3.5% taken by the ten largest. Specimen: peripheral blood, collected in the third trimester of pregnancy. All receptors come from a female donor in good health, enrolled as a control in a pregnancy study.

The gene calls are TRBV5-4 and TRBJ2-7, with 7 bases identical to TRBD1. The trim removed 5 bases at V and 7 bases at J, leaving 9 bases unmatched. The CDR3 runs 13 residues. The V gene's germline CDR1 is SGHNT and CDR2 YYREEE (reference sequence). The CDR3 DNA reads as TGTGCCAGCAGGCCTGACAGGGCCTCTGAGCAGTACTTC. Protein product: CASRPDRASEQYF.

The chain combines TRBV29-1 with TRBJ1-1; 7 bases map to TRBD1. Germline values: CDR1 SQVTM, CDR2 ANQGSEA. The CDR3 is made up of 11 amino acids. V lost 8 bases, J lost 8 bases, and 8 bases stayed unmatched. The CDR3 bases are TGCAGCCCCAGACAGGGTGGAGAAGCTTTCTTT. Its protein is CSPRQGGEAFF.

The rearrangement joins TRBV10-3 to TRBJ1-2; the match to TRBD1 covers 11 bases. The length of the CDR3 is 19 residues. The V and J ends lost 0 bases and 7 bases, in that order; junction bases with no gene match: 16. Germline V lookup: CDR1 ENHRY, CDR2 SYGVKD. CDR3 sequence: CAISESTLWGQGDSSGYTF. The CDR3 region has the DNA TGTGCCATCAGTGAGTCGACGTTATGGGGACAGGGGGACAGTAGTGGCTACACCTTC.

This CDR3 reads CASSIPRDNYNSPLHF. In nucleotides, the CDR3 is TGTGCCAGCAGCATCCCCCGGGACAACTATAATTCACCCCTCCACTTT. The chain employs TRBV5-4 and TRBJ1-6; weak D call: TRBD1 (6 bases). The CDR3 sequence is 16 residues long. V was trimmed by 4 bases and J by 3 bases, leaving 14 bases between them. CDR1 SGHNT and CDR2 YYREEE come from the germline V gene (reference sequence).

The J gene is TRBJ1-5, the V gene TRBV19; TRBD1 aligns across 7 bases. Germline assignment: CDR1 LNHDA and CDR2 SQIVND (reference sequence). The CDR3 covers 15 residues. Germline trimming cut 6 bases from V and 2 bases from J; bases unmatched to any gene: 7. The CDR3 protein is CASSSRGSGNQPQHF. CDR3 DNA: TGTGCCAGTAGCTCCAGGGGGTCGGGCAATCAGCCCCAGCATTTT.

The V and J genes are TRBV7-9 and TRBJ2-7, with 10 bases aligning to TRBD1. CDR3 size: 15 residues. The germline V gene encodes CDR1 SEHNR and CDR2 FQNEAQ (reference sequence). V shed 5 bases and J 4 bases; nucleotides not matched to a gene: 8. The CDR3 is CASSQERDRGYEQYF. CDR3 DNA: TGTGCCAGCAGCCAAGAAAGGGACAGGGGTTACGAGCAGTACTTC.

The chain is built from TRBV18 and TRBJ1-2, with a tentative D call TRBD1 (6 bases). The CDR3 consists of 15 residues. Germline-derived CDR1 and CDR2 are KGHSH and LQKENI. The V gene lost 3 bases and the J gene lost 8 bases, with 19 bases spanning the gap. CDR3 loop: CASSPTIPNRDGYTF. CDR3 nucleotide sequence: TGTGCCAGCTCACCGACAATACCAAACAGGGACGGCTACACCTTC.

This sequence joins TRBV15 and TRBJ2-1; TRBD1 might be the D (7 bases). The CDR3 is made up of 16 amino acids. Germline V gene data show CDR1 as LNHNV and CDR2 as YYDKDF (reference sequence). Trimming took off 3 bases at V and 4 bases at J, with 16 bases between the two ends. Here the CDR3 DNA reads TGTGCCACCAGCAGGTCAGCAGGGGGACTGTACAATGAGCAGTTCTTC. The encoded protein is CATSRSAGGLYNEQFF. Using reference TRBV15 and TRBJ2-1 for the parts outside the CDR3, the full variable domain is DAMVIQNPRYQVTQFGKPVTLSCSQTLNHNVMYWYQQKSSQAPKLLFHYYDKDFNNEADTPDNFQSRRPNTSFCFLDIRSPGLGDTAMYLCATSRSAGGLYNEQFFGPGTRLTVL.

The genes are TRBV9 and TRBJ2-5; the D gene is possibly TRBD1 (5 bases). The CDR3 length is 14 residues. Trimming removed 0 bases from V and 7 bases from J, with 13 bases in between. Per the germline V gene, CDR1 is SGDLS and CDR2 is YYNGEE. CDR3: CASSVDKGSRTQYF. CDR3 DNA sequence: TGTGCCAGCAGCGTAGATAAGGGGTCCAGGACCCAGTACTTC.

The chain recombines TRBV28 with TRBJ1-2; perhaps TRBD1 as D (6 bases). The CDR3 covers 14 residues. Trimming cost V 4 bases and J 8 bases, with 17 bases left between them. Germline CDR1 and CDR2: MDHEN and SYDVKM. The CDR3 DNA is TGTGCCAGCAGTTCCCCCGGGGGGCCCCGGGGCTACACCTTC. It codes for CASSSPGGPRGYTF.

J is TRBJ1-2 and V is TRBV2; no reliable D call. Trimming removed 1 base from V and 2 bases from J, with 8 bases in between. The CDR3 is 14 amino acids. CDR1 SNHLY and CDR2 FYNNEI come from the germline V gene. CDR3 residues: CASSEGRLNYGYTF. CDR3 DNA: TGTGCCAGCAGTGAAGGGCGGTTAAACTATGGCTACACCTTC.

The rearrangement links TRBV7-3 to TRBJ1-1, with D possibly matching TRBD1 (6 bases). Germline V gene lookup returns CDR1 SGHTA and CDR2 FQGTGA. Trimming shortened V by 5 bases and J by 1 base, and 11 bases separated the two germline ends. The CDR3 runs to 14 residues. CDR3 protein: CASSLGQSNTEAFF. In DNA form, the CDR3 reads TGTGCCAGCAGCCTCGGACAGTCGAACACTGAAGCTTTCTTT.

This rearrangement joins TRBV5-6 to TRBJ2-3; possibly TRBD1 for D (6 bases). This CDR3 comprises 15 residues. Germline V gives CDR1 SGHDT, CDR2 YYEEEE. V was cut by 3 bases and J by 1 base, with 12 bases left in between. CDR3 DNA: TGTGCCAGCAGCTACTCAGGGGTCGGCACAGATACGCAGTATTTT. Translated: CASSYSGVGTDTQYF.

On this clone itself: The DNA is left out, because the CDR3 cannot be placed on it with certainty; the CDR3 is given as TCRdb lists it. This chain uses TRBV28 with TRBJ1-5; the tabulated D call, TRBD1, remains unverified against the DNA. The CDR3 is 14 residues long, counting both termini. The germline gives CDR1 MDHEN, CDR2 SYDVKM. CDR3 residues: CASSFGQGHQPQHF.

This chain links TRBV5-4 with TRBJ1-2; D is unclear. Germline V gene data show CDR1 as SGHNT and CDR2 as YYREEE (reference sequence). Trimming shortened V by 4 bases and J by 4 bases, and 17 bases separated the two germline ends. The CDR3 spans 15 residues. The CDR3 region is CASSEDSSRGYGYTF. The DNA for the CDR3 is TGTGCCAGCAGCGAGGACTCCTCCAGAGGCTATGGCTACACCTTC.

This chain joins TRBV5-1 and TRBJ2-3; the match to TRBD1 covers 7 bases. J was trimmed by 6 bases and V by 4 bases; bases with no gene match: 2. The length of the CDR3 is 12 residues. CDR1 and CDR2 from the germline V gene are SGHRS and YFSETQ. Written as DNA, the CDR3 is TGCGCCAGCAGCCCGGACAGGGATACGCAGTATTTT. Its translation is CASSPDRDTQYF. Full variable domain (outside the CDR3, taken from reference TRBV5-1 and TRBJ2-3): KAGVTQTPRYLIKTRGQQVTLSCSPISGHRSVSWYQQTPGQGLQFLFEYFSETQRNKGNFPGRFSGRQFSNSRSEMNVSTLELGDSALYLCASSPDRDTQYFGPGTRLTVL.

The chain employs TRBV19 and TRBJ2-6; D is possibly TRBD2 (5 bases). Germline CDR1 LNHDA, CDR2 SQIVND (reference sequence). Trimming took 3 bases from V and 0 from J, leaving 15 bases between them. CDR3 length: 18 residues. CDR3 sequence: CASSIIGVSSSGANVLTF. CDR3 sequence (DNA): TGTGCCAGTAGTATTATCGGGGTAAGCTCCTCTGGGGCCAACGTCCTGACTTTC.